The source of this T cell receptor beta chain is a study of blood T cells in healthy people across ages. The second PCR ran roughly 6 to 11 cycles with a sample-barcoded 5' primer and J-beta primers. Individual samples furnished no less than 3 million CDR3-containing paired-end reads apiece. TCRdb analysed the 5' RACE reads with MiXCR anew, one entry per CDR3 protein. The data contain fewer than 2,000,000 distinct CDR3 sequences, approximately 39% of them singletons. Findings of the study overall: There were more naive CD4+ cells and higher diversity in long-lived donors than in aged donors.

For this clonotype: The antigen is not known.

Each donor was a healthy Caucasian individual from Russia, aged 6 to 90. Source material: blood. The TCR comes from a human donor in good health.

The CDR3 nucleotides read TGTGCCAGCAGGTCGACGGTTTATCAGCCCCAGCATTTT. It translates to CASRSTVYQPQHF. The chain links TRBV28 to TRBJ1-5; no reliable D call. This CDR3 contains 13 residues. V dropped 6 bases and J dropped 5 bases, with 11 bases sitting between them. Germline values: CDR1 MDHEN, CDR2 SYDVKM.